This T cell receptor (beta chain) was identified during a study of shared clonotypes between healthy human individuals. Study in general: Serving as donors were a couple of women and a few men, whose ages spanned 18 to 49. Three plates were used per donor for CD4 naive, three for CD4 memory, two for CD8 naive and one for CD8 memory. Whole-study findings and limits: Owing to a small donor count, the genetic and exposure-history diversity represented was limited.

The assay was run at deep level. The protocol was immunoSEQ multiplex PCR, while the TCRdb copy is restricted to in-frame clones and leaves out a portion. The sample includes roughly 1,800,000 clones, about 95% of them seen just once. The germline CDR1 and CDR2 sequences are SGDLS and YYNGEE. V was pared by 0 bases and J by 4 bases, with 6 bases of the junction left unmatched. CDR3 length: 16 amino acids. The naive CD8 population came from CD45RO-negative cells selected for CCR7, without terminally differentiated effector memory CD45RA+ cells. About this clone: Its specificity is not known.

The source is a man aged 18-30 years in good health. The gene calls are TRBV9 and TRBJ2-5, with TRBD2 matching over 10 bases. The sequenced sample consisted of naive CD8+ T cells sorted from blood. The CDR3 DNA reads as TGTGCCAGCAGCGTAGAGGTAGCGGGGGGCCCAGAGACCCAGTACTTC. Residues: CASSVEVAGGPETQYF.